Given below is one T cell receptor (beta chain) in context. Its antigen is as yet unknown. From 5'RACE with constant-segment primers came TCR alpha and TCR beta cDNA libraries that carried sample barcodes and UMIs. TCRdb called the 5' RACE reads again in MiXCR, with one record for every CDR3 protein. Seen here are about 340,000 distinct CDR3 sequences, 10% to 15% observed once, and the top ten hold about a fifth. The data are from a study of T-cell memory formation after mild COVID-19. Whole-study context: Most TCR clusters belonged to a single donor.

With 3 bases clipped from V and 6 bases from J, the junction kept 6 bases outside the gene matches. Per germline, CDR1 KGHSH and CDR2 LQKENI. This CDR3 spans 15 amino acids. General study results and limits: The authors did not confirm SARS-CoV-2 specificity of second-wave clones peaking day 37. Largely, contracting CD4+ clones fell within CM and EM, and contracting CD8+ clones within EMRA.

The chain couples TRBV18 to TRBJ2-7, with 12 bases identical to TRBD2. Sample: PBMCs or a T cell subset sorted from them (not recorded which). The TCR comes from a young man who had mild COVID-19 (a few samples of this study predate the infection). Cell type and time point are not known. The DNA of the CDR3 is TGTGCCAGCTCACCCCTAGCGGGGGGGCACCGCGAGCAGTACTTC. Translation gives CASSPLAGGHREQYF.